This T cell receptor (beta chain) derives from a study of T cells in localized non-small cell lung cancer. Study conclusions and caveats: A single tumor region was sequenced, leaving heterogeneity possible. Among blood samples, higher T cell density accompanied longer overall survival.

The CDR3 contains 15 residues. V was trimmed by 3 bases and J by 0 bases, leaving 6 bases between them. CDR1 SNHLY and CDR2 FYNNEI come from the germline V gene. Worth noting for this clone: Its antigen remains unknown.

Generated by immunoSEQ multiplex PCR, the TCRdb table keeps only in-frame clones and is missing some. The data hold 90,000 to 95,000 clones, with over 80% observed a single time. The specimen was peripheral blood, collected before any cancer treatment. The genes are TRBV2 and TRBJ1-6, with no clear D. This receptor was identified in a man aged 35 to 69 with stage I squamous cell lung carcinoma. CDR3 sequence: CASSDRSSYNSPLHF. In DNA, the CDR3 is TGTGCCAGCAGTGACCGGAGCTCCTATAATTCACCCCTCCACTTT.